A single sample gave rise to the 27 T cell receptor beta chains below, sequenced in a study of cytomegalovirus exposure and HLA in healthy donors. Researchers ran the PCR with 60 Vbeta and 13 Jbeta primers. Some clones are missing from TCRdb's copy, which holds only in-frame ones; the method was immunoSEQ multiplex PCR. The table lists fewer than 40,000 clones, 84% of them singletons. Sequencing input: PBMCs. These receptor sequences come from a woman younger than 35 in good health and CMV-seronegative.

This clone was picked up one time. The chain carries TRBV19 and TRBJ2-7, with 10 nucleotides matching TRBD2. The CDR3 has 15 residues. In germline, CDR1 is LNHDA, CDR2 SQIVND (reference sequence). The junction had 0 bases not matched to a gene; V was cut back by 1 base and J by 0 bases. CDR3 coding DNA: TGTGCCAGTAGTATAGTAGCGGGGGGCTCCTACGAGCAGTACTTC. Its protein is CASSIVAGGSYEQYF.

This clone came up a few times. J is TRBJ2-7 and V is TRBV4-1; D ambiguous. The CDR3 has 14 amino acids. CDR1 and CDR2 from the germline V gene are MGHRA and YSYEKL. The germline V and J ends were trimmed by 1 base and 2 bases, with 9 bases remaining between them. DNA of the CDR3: TGCGCCAGCAGCCAAGCGATCCAGACCTACGAGCAGTACTTC. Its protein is CASSQAIQTYEQYF.

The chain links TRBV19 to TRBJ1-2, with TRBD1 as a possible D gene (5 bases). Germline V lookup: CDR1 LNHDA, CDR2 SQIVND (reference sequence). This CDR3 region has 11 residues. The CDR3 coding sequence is TGTGGGGGGGGAGACGGTTATGGCTACACCTTC. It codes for CGGGDGYGYTF.

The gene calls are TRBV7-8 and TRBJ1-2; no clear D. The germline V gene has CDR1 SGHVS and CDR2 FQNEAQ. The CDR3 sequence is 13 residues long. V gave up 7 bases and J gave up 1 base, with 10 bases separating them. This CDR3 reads CASNERGNYGYTF. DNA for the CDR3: TGTGCCAGCAATGAGCGGGGTAACTATGGCTACACCTTC.

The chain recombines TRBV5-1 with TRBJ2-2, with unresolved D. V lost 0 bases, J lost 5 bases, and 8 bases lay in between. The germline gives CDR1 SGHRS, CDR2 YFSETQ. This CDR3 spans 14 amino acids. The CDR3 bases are TGCGCCAGCAGCTTGGGCAAAGAGACCGGGGAGCTGTTTTTT. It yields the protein CASSLGKETGELFF.

The CDR3 sequence: CASSGQGAKNIQYF. In nucleotides, the CDR3 is TGTGCCAGCAGCGGACAGGGGGCCAAAAACATTCAGTACTTC. The rearrangement links TRBV9 to TRBJ2-4; 8 nucleotides line up with TRBD1. Germline assignment: CDR1 SGDLS and CDR2 YYNGEE. The CDR3 runs to 14 residues. V shed 3 bases, J shed 1 base, and the junction held 0 bases outside the gene matches.

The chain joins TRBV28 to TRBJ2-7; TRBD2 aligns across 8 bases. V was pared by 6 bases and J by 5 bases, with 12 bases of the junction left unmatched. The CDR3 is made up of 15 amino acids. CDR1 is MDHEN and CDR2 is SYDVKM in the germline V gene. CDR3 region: CASRGAGEGFHEQYF. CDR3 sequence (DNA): TGTGCCAGCAGGGGAGCGGGGGAGGGCTTCCACGAGCAGTACTTC.

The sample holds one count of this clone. CDR3 region: CAISRTSGLSYEQYF. The CDR3 DNA is TGTGCCATCAGTCGGACTAGCGGGCTCTCCTACGAGCAGTACTTC. The chain combines TRBV10-3 with TRBJ2-7; 11 nucleotides agree with TRBD2. CDR3 length: 15 amino acids. Germline V CDR1 and CDR2: ENHRY, SYGVKD. The V and J ends lost 5 bases and 0 bases, in that order; junction bases with no gene match: 3.

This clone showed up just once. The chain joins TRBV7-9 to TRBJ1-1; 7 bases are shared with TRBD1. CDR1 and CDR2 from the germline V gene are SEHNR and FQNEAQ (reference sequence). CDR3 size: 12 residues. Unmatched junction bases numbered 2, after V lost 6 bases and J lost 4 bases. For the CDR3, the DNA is TGTGCCAGCAGGAGGGGGCCCACTGAAGCTTTCTTT. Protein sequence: CASRRGPTEAFF.

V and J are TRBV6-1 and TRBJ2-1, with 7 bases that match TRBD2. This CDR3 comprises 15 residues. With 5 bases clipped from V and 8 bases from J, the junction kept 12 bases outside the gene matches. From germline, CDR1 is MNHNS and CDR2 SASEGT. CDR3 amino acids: CASSLRRDYSYEQFF. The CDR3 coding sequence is TGTGCCAGCAGTTTGAGGAGGGACTACTCGTATGAGCAGTTCTTC.

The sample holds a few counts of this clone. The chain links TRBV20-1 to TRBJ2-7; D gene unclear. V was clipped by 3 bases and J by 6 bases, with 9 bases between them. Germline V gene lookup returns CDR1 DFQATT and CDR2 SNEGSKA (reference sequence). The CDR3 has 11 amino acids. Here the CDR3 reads CSASSPSEQYF. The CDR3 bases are TGCAGTGCTAGTTCCCCCTCCGAGCAGTACTTC.

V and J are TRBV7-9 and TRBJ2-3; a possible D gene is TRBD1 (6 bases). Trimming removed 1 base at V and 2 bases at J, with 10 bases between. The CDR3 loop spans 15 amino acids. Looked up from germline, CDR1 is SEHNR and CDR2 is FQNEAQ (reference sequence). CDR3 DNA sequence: TGTGCCAGCAGCTTAGGGACAGCCCTCACAGATACGCAGTATTTT. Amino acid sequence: CASSLGTALTDTQYF.

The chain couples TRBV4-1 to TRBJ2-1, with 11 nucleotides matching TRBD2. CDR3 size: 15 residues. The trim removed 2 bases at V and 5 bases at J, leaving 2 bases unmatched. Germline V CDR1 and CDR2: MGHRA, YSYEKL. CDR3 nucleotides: TGCGCCAGCAGCCAAACGGGACTAGCGGACAATGAGCAGTTCTTC. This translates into CASSQTGLADNEQFF.

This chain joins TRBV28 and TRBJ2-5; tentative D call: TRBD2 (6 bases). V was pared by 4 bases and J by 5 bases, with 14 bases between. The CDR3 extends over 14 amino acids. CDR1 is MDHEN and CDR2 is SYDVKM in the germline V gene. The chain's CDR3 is CASSSGVQRETQYF. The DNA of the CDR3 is TGTGCCAGCAGTTCGGGGGTTCAGCGGGAGACCCAGTACTTC.

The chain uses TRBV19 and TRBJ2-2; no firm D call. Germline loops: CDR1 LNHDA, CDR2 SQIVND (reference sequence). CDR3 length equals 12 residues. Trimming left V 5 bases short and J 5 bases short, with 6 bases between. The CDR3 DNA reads TGTGCCAGTAGTCGTGTGACCGGGGAGCTGTTTTTT. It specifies CASSRVTGELFF.

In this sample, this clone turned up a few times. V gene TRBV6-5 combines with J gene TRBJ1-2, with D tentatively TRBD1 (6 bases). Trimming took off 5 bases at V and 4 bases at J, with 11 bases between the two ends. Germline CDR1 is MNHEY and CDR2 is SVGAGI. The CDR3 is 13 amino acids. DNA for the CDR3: TGTGCCAGCAGTGACGACAGGAGCTATGGCTACACCTTC. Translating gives CASSDDRSYGYTF.

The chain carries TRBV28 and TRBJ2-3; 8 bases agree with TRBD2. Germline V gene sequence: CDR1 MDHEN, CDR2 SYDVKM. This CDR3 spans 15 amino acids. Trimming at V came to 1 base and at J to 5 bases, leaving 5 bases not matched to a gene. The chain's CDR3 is CASSLSGRVEDTQYF. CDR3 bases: TGTGCCAGCAGTTTATCCGGGAGGGTCGAAGATACGCAGTATTTT.

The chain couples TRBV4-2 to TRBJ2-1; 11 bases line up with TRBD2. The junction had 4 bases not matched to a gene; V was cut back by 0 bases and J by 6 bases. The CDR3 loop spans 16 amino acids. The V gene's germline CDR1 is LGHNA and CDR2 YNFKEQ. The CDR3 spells CASSQDLAGGVNEQFF. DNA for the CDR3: TGTGCCAGCAGCCAAGATCTAGCGGGGGGCGTCAATGAGCAGTTCTTC.

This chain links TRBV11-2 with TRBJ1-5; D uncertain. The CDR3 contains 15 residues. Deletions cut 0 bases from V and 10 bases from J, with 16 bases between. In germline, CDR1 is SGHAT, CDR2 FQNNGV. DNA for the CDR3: TGTGCCAGCAGCTTAGATCCGACCGGAGGCCGCCCCCAGCATTTT. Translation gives CASSLDPTGGRPQHF. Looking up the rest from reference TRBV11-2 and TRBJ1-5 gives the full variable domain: EAGVAQSPRYKIIEKRQSVAFWCNPISGHATLYWYQQILGQGPKLLIQFQNNGVVDDSQLPKDRFSAERLKGVDSTLKIQPAKLEDSAVYLCASSLDPTGGRPQHFGDGTRLSIL.

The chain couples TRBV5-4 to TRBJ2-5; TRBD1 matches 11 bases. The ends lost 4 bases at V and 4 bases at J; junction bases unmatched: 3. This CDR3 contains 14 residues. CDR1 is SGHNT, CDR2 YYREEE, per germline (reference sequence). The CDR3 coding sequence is TGTGCCAGCAGCGTAGGGACAGGGGGAGAGACCCAGTACTTC. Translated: CASSVGTGGETQYF.

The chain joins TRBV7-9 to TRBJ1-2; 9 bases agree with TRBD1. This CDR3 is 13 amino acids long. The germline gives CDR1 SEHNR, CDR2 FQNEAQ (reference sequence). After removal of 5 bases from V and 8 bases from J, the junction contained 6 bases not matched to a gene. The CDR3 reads CASSPGQGYGYTF. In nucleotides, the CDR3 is TGTGCCAGCAGCCCGGGACAGGGATACGGCTACACCTTC.

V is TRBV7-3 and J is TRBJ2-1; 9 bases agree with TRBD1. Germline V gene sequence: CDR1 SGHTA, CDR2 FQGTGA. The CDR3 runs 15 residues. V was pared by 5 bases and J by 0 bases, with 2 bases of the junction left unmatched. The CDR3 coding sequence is TGTGCCAGCAGCCCGGACAGGGGCTCCTACAATGAGCAGTTCTTC. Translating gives CASSPDRGSYNEQFF.

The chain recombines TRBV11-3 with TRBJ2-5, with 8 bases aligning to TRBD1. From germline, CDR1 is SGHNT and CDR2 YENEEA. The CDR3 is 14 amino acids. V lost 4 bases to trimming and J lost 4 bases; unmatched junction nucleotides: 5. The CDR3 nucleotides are TGTGCCAGCAGCTCCGGGCAGGGGGCAGAGACCCAGTACTTC. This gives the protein CASSSGQGAETQYF.

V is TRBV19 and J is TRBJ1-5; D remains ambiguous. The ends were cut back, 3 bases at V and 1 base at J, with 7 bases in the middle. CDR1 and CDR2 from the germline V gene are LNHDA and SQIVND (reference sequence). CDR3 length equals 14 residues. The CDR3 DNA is TGTGCCAGTAGTATTGAGTCCAGCAATCAGCCCCAGCATTTT. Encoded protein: CASSIESSNQPQHF.

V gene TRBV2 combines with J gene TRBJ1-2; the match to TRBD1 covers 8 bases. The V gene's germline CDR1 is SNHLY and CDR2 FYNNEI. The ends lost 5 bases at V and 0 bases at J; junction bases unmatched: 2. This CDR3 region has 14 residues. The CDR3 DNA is TGTGCCAGCAGTCGGGACAGGCCTAACTATGGCTACACCTTC. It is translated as CASSRDRPNYGYTF.

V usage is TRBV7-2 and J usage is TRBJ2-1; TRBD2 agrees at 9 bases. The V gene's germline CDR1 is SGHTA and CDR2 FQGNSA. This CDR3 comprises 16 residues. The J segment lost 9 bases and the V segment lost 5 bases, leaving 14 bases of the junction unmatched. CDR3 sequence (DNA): TGTGCCAGCAGCCCAGCGTGGGGTAGCGGGAGCGGTGAGCAGTTCTTC. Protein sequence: CASSPAWGSGSGEQFF.

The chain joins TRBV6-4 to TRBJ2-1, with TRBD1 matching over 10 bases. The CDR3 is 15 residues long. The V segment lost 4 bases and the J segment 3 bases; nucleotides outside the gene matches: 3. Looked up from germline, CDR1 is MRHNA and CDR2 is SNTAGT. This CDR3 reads CASSAGTGDYNEQFF. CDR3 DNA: TGTGCCAGCAGTGCCGGGACAGGGGACTACAATGAGCAGTTCTTC.